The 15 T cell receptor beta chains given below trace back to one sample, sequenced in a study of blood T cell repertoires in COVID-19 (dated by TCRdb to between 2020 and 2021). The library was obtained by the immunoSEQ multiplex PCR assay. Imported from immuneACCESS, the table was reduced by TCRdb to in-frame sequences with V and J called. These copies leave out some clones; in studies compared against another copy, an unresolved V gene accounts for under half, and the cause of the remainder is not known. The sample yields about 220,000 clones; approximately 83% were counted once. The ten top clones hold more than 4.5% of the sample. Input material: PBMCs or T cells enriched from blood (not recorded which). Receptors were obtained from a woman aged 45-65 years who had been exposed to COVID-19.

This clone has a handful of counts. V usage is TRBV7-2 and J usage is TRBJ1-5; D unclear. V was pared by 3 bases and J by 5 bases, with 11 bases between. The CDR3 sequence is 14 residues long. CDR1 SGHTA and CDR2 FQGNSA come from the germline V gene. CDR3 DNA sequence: TGTGCCAGCAGCTTGAGTGAAACAGATCAGCCCCAGCATTTT. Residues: CASSLSETDQPQHF.

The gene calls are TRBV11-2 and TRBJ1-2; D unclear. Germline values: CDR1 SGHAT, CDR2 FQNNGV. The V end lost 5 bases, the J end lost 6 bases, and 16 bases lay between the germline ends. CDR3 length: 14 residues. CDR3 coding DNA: TGTGCCAGCAGCCCCGTCGGAGGGCTTAATGGCTACACCTTC. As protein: CASSPVGGLNGYTF.

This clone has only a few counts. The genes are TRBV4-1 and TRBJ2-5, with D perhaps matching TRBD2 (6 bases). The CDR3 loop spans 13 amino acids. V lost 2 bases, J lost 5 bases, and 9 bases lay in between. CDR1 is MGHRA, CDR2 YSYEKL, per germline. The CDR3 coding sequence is TGCGCCAGCAGCCAATCGGGGGTCGAGACCCAGTACTTC. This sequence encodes CASSQSGVETQYF.

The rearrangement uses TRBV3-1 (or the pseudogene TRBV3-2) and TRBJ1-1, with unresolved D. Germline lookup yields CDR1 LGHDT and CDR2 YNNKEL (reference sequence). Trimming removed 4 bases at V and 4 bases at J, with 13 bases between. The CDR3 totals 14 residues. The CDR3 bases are TGTGCCAGCAGCCCCATCCGGGAAGGCACTGAAGCTTTCTTT. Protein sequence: CASSPIREGTEAFF.

Here the CDR3 reads CSVVGREANYGYTF. The CDR3 DNA reads TGCAGCGTTGTTGGCAGGGAAGCTAACTATGGCTACACCTTC. The genes are TRBV29-1 and TRBJ1-2; possible D gene TRBD1, 5 bases. Trimming cost V 4 bases and J 0 bases, with 12 bases left between them. Germline V gene lookup returns CDR1 SQVTM and CDR2 ANQGSEA. There are 14 residues in the CDR3.

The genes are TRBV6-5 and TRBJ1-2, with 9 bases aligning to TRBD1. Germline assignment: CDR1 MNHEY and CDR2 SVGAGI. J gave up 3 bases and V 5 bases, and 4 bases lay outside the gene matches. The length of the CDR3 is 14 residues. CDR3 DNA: TGTGCCAGCAGTAAAAGGACAGGGGACTATGGCTACACCTTC. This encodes CASSKRTGDYGYTF.

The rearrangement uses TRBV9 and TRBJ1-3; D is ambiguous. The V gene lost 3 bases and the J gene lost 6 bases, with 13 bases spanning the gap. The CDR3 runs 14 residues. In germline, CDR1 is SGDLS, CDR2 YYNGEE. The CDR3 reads CASSGRGQSNTIYF. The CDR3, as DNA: TGTGCCAGCAGCGGCCGAGGGCAATCAAACACCATATATTTT.

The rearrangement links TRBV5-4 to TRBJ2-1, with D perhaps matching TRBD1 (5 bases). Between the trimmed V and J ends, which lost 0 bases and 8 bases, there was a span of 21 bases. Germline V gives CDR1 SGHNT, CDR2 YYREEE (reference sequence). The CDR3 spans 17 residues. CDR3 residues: CASSLEGSRATTDEQFF. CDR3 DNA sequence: TGTGCCAGCAGCTTGGAAGGTTCCAGGGCCACCACAGATGAGCAGTTCTTC.

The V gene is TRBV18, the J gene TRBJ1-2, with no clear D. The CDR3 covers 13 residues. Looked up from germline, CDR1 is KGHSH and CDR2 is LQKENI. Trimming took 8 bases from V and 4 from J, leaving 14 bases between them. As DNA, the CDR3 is TGTGCCAGCACGCTTGAGGGCGGCTATGGCTACACCTTC. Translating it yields CASTLEGGYGYTF. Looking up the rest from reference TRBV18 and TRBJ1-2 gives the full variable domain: NAGVMQNPRHLVRRRGQEARLRCSPMKGHSHVYWYRQLPEEGLKFMVYLQKENIIDESGMPKERFSAEFPKEGPSILRIQQVVRGDSAAYFCASTLEGGYGYTFGSGTRLTVV.

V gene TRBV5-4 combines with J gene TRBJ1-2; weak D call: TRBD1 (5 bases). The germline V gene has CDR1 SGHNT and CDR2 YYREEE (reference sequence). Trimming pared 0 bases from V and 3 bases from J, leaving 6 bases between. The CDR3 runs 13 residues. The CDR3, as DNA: TGTGCCAGCAGCTTGGGGGGGGACTATGGCTACACCTTC. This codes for CASSLGGDYGYTF. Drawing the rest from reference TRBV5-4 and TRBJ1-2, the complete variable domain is ETGVTQSPTHLIKTRGQQVTLRCSSQSGHNTVSWYQQALGQGPQFIFQYYREEENGRGNFPPRFSGLQFPNYSSELNVNALELDDSALYLCASSLGGDYGYTFGSGTRLTVV.

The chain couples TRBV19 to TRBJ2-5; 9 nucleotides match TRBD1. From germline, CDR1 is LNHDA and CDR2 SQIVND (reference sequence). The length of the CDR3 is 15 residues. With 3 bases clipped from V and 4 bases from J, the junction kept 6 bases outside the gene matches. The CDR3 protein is CASSMRRQGGETQYF. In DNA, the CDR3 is TGTGCCAGTAGTATGAGGAGACAGGGGGGAGAGACCCAGTACTTC.

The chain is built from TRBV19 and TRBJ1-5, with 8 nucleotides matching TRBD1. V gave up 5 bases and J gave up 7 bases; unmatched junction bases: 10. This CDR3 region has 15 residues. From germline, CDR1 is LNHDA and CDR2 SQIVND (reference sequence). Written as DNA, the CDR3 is TGTGCCAGTAGTGCCACGACAGGGGAGCACCAGCCCCAGCATTTT. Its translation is CASSATTGEHQPQHF.

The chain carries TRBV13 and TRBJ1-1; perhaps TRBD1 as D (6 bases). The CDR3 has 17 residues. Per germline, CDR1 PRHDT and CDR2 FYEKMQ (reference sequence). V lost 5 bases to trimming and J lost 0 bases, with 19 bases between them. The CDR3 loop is CASSPPGGRGVNTEAFF. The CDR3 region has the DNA TGTGCCAGCAGCCCTCCTGGGGGGCGGGGGGTGAACACTGAAGCTTTCTTT.

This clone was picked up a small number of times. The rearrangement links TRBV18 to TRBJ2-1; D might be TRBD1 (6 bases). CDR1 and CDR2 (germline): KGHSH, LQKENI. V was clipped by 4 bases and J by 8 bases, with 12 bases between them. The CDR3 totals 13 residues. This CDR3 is CASSLTQGDEQFF. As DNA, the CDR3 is TGTGCCAGCTCACTCACACAGGGCGATGAGCAGTTCTTC.

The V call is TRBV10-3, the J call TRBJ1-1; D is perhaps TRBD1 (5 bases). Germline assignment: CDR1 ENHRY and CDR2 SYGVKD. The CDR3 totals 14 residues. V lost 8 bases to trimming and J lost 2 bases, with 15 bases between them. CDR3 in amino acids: CAIGTTALNTEAFF. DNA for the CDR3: TGTGCCATCGGTACGACAGCCCTTAACACTGAAGCTTTCTTT.